This passage covers 12 T cell receptor beta chains from one sample sequenced in a study of blood T cell repertoires in COVID-19. The table came from immunoSEQ multiplex PCR; TCRdb's copy has only in-frame clones and leaves some out. The sample has 200,000 to 250,000 clones; around 84% are singletons. The sample was peripheral blood. These receptors were obtained from a woman older than 75 with active or convalescent COVID-19.

The chain links TRBV2 to TRBJ2-3; 9 bases match TRBD1. This CDR3 has 16 amino acids. Trimming cost V 4 bases and J 2 bases; bases outside gene matches: 7. CDR1 is SNHLY and CDR2 is FYNNEI in the germline V gene. The CDR3 DNA reads TGTGCCAGCAGTGCCCGCGGGACAGGGCTCACAGATACGCAGTATTTT. As protein: CASSARGTGLTDTQYF.

This clone has a handful of counts. The chain joins TRBV7-6 to TRBJ2-7; 8 positions agree with TRBD1. The CDR3 is 16 residues long. Germline V gene data show CDR1 as SGHVS and CDR2 as FNYEAQ. The ends lost 2 bases at V and 2 bases at J; junction bases unmatched: 8. The CDR3 nucleotides read TGTGCCAGCAGCTTATATACTTCGGACAGGGCCTACGAGCAGTACTTC. Translation gives CASSLYTSDRAYEQYF.

The chain recombines TRBV28 with TRBJ2-7; tentative D call: TRBD2 (6 bases). Germline-derived CDR1 and CDR2 are MDHEN and SYDVKM. This CDR3 contains 15 residues. Trimming stripped 5 bases from V and 1 base from J, with 15 bases between. The CDR3 DNA is TGTGCCAGCAGTGGGGGAGGTGGGATATCCTACGAGCAGTACTTC. Protein sequence: CASSGGGGISYEQYF.

The V gene is TRBV11-2, the J gene TRBJ2-1; the D is unclear. V lost 1 base to trimming and J lost 0 bases, with 7 bases between them. The germline V gene encodes CDR1 SGHAT and CDR2 FQNNGV. The CDR3 has 15 amino acids. The CDR3: CASSLVPGSYNEQFF. The CDR3 DNA reads as TGTGCCAGCAGCTTAGTTCCGGGCTCCTACAATGAGCAGTTCTTC. Full variable domain (missing parts from reference TRBV11-2 and TRBJ2-1): EAGVAQSPRYKIIEKRQSVAFWCNPISGHATLYWYQQILGQGPKLLIQFQNNGVVDDSQLPKDRFSAERLKGVDSTLKIQPAKLEDSAVYLCASSLVPGSYNEQFFGPGTRLTVL.

The gene calls are TRBV7-3 and TRBJ2-4; D is unclear. Germline assignment: CDR1 SGHTA and CDR2 FQGTGA. This CDR3 contains 13 residues. Trimming shortened V by 5 bases and J by 6 bases, and 11 bases separated the two germline ends. The CDR3 sequence: CASSQTNGNIQYF. Here the CDR3 DNA reads TGTGCCAGCAGCCAAACCAACGGAAACATTCAGTACTTC.

V gene TRBV6-5 combines with J gene TRBJ2-4; D might be TRBD1 (6 bases). V was cut by 5 bases and J by 6 bases, with 11 bases left in between. The germline CDR1 and CDR2 sequences are MNHEY and SVGAGI. The CDR3 contains 13 residues. Here the CDR3 DNA reads TGTGCCAGCAGTCGGGACAACAGAAACATTCAGTACTTC. Its protein is CASSRDNRNIQYF.

The DNA of the CDR3 is TGTGCCAGCAGCTACAGGGGTGGGGCCGGGGAGCTGTTTTTT. Residues: CASSYRGGAGELFF. This chain connects TRBV11-3 to TRBJ2-2; 7 bases fit TRBD1. The CDR3 is made up of 14 amino acids. Germline CDR1 is SGHNT and CDR2 is YENEEA. The trim removed 4 bases at V and 6 bases at J, leaving 5 bases unmatched. Full variable domain (outside the CDR3, taken from reference TRBV11-3 and TRBJ2-2): EAGVVQSPRYKIIEKKQPVAFWCNPISGHNTLYWYLQNLGQGPELLIRYENEEAVDDSQLPKDRFSAERLKGVDSTLKIQPAELGDSAVYLCASSYRGGAGELFFGEGSRLTVL.

The CDR3 DNA reads TGCGCCAGCAGTTACAGGGCAATTGGAGGACCCTACAATGAGCAGTTCTTC. This sequence encodes CASSYRAIGGPYNEQFF. The chain recombines TRBV10-1 with TRBJ2-1; D may be TRBD1 (6 bases). This CDR3 has 17 amino acids. Germline assignment: CDR1 WNHNN and CDR2 SYGVQD (reference sequence). V lost 5 bases and J lost 2, with 19 bases in between.

CDR3 region: CASSQGTGGMGTYEQYF. As DNA, the CDR3 is TGTGCCAGCAGCCAAGGAACAGGGGGCATGGGCACCTACGAGCAGTACTTC. This chain connects TRBV3-1 (or the pseudogene TRBV3-2) to TRBJ2-7, with 9 bases aligning to TRBD1. Germline loops: CDR1 LGHDT, CDR2 YNNKEL (reference sequence). V gave up 1 base and J gave up 2 bases; unmatched junction bases: 9. This CDR3 has 17 amino acids.

The chain has TRBV29-1 and TRBJ1-5, with 8 bases lining up with TRBD1. Looked up from germline, CDR1 is SQVTM and CDR2 is ANQGSEA. With V trimmed by 6 bases and J by 0 bases, 4 bases remained unmatched. CDR3 length: 14 amino acids. The CDR3, as DNA: TGCAGCGTAGGGACAGGTTATAGCAATCAGCCCCAGCATTTT. Protein product: CSVGTGYSNQPQHF.

The chain links TRBV29-1 to TRBJ1-5; no clear D gene. Between the trimmed V and J ends, which lost 8 bases and 4 bases, there was a span of 18 bases. The CDR3 has 14 residues. Germline values: CDR1 SQVTM, CDR2 ANQGSEA. CDR3 sequence: CSHSGSEKNQPQHF. The CDR3 DNA reads as TGCAGCCACTCGGGGTCCGAGAAGAATCAGCCCCAGCATTTT.

This sequence joins TRBV12-3 or TRBV12-4 and TRBJ1-2; D is possibly TRBD1 (6 bases). V shed 5 bases and J shed 6 bases, with 13 bases lying between them. The CDR3 covers 13 residues. CDR3 sequence: CASSPKGGNGYTF. In nucleotides, the CDR3 is TGTGCCAGCAGTCCAAAAGGGGGAAATGGCTACACCTTC.